A single sample gave rise to the 10 T cell receptor beta chains below, sequenced in a study of human T cells and chemical hapten exposure. Via MiXCR, TCRdb re-called the RACE reads, giving one row per CDR3 protein. The sample holds some 330,000 distinct CDR3 sequences; 4.5% to 7% are singletons and the top ten take about 7.7%. Time point in this sample: pre-sensitization, week 0. Treatment indicated: therapeutic diphenylcyclopropenone sensitization with weekly scalp DPC. The material sequenced was whole blood, taken in connection with sensitization to the hapten diphenylcyclopropenone (DPC). Every receptor here comes from a woman between 18 and 30 years old with alopecia areata. Some clones in this sample may be carry-over from other donors' samples.

At least ten counts were recorded for this clonotype. The chain links TRBV7-2 to TRBJ2-3; TRBD2 matches 11 bases. Germline V lookup: CDR1 SGHTA, CDR2 FQGNSA. V was clipped by 7 bases and J by 2 bases; unmatched bases: 5. This CDR3 comprises 15 residues. In DNA, the CDR3 is TGTGCCAGCACCCCTAGCGGGGGGACCACAGATACGCAGTATTTT. This translates into CASTPSGGTTDTQYF.

The V gene is TRBV12-3 or TRBV12-4, the J gene TRBJ1-6, with TRBD1 identical over 8 bases. The junction had 7 bases not matched to a gene; V was cut back by 5 bases and J by 10 bases. There are 14 residues in the CDR3. CDR3 protein: CASSLGTGWSPLHF. The CDR3 DNA follows: TGTGCCAGCAGTCTTGGGACAGGATGGTCACCCCTCCACTTT.

This clonotype was observed at least ten times. DNA of the CDR3: TGTGCCAGTTCGACAGGGTTCACAGATACGCAGTATTTT. Translation gives CASSTGFTDTQYF. The chain links TRBV6-4 to TRBJ2-3, with 7 bases matching TRBD1. This CDR3 spans 13 amino acids. Germline CDR1 reads MRHNA; CDR2 reads SNTAGT. The V segment lost 9 bases and the J segment 2 bases; nucleotides outside the gene matches: 5.

This clonotype was picked up a small number of times. The chain uses TRBV5-1 and TRBJ2-7, with D perhaps matching TRBD2 (8 bases). The CDR3 sequence is 15 residues long. V was trimmed by 3 bases and J by 3 bases, leaving 16 bases between them. The germline CDR1 and CDR2 sequences are SGHRS and YFSETQ. CDR3: CASSSGGTAYYEQYF. The CDR3 DNA sequence: TGCGCCAGCAGCTCGGGAGGGACAGCGTACTACGAGCAGTACTTC.

This clonotype was seen a few times. This chain joins TRBV5-4 and TRBJ2-1; 12 nucleotides agree with TRBD2. V was pared by 5 bases and J by 8 bases, with 11 bases of the junction left unmatched. Germline assignment: CDR1 SGHNT and CDR2 YYREEE (reference sequence). The CDR3 is 16 residues long. The CDR3 loop reads CASSPTSGGPTHEQFF. CDR3 nucleotides: TGTGCCAGCAGTCCGACTAGCGGGGGCCCCACCCATGAGCAGTTCTTC. The full variable domain, its missing parts supplied by reference TRBV5-4 and TRBJ2-1, is ETGVTQSPTHLIKTRGQQVTLRCSSQSGHNTVSWYQQALGQGPQFIFQYYREEENGRGNFPPRFSGLQFPNYSSELNVNALELDDSALYLCASSPTSGGPTHEQFFGPGTRLTVL.

This clonotype was seen more than once but under ten times. The chain couples TRBV12-3 or TRBV12-4 to TRBJ2-7; TRBD1 matches 7 bases. The CDR3 runs 15 residues. The V and J ends lost 4 bases and 1 base, in that order; junction bases with no gene match: 7. In nucleotides, the CDR3 is TGTGCCAGCAGTTCCGGACAGGCCGTTTCCTACGAGCAGTACTTC. Translation: CASSSGQAVSYEQYF.

The CDR3 nucleotides read TGTGCCAGCAGTGAAAACAGGGGGCCTAACACTGAAGCTTTCTTT. It codes for CASSENRGPNTEAFF. The chain employs TRBV25-1 and TRBJ1-1; 9 bases map to TRBD1. The trim removed 2 bases at V and 2 bases at J, leaving 3 bases unmatched. Germline-derived CDR1 and CDR2 are MGHDK and SYGVNS. This CDR3 has 15 amino acids.

This clonotype was found many times. The chain recombines TRBV9 with TRBJ2-2; 8 bases agree with TRBD2. After removal of 6 bases from V and 5 bases from J, the junction contained 12 bases not matched to a gene. CDR3 length: 16 amino acids. The germline CDR1 and CDR2 sequences are SGDLS and YYNGEE. CDR3 in amino acids: CASIRCGGGWTGELFF. As DNA, the CDR3 is TGTGCCAGCATCCGGTGCGGCGGGGGGTGGACCGGGGAGCTGTTTTTT.

There are a few counts of this clonotype. The chain combines TRBV20-1 with TRBJ2-3, with 7 bases fitting TRBD2. Germline V CDR1 and CDR2: DFQATT, SNEGSKA (reference sequence). The length of the CDR3 is 14 residues. With V trimmed by 0 bases and J by 4 bases, 4 bases remained unmatched. The CDR3 region has the DNA TGCAGTGCTAGAGATAACGCGGGGGCAGATACGCAGTATTTT. It translates to CSARDNAGADTQYF.

About this clonotype: Just one base apart from a much larger clone, this may be a read error. V and J are TRBV9 and TRBJ2-7; D may be TRBD1 or TRBD2 (5 bases each). In germline, CDR1 is SGDLS, CDR2 YYNGEE. The CDR3 runs 13 residues. CDR3: CASGVASGTEQYF. CDR3 bases: TGTGCCAGCGGCGTAGCATCCGGGACCGAGCAGTACTTC.